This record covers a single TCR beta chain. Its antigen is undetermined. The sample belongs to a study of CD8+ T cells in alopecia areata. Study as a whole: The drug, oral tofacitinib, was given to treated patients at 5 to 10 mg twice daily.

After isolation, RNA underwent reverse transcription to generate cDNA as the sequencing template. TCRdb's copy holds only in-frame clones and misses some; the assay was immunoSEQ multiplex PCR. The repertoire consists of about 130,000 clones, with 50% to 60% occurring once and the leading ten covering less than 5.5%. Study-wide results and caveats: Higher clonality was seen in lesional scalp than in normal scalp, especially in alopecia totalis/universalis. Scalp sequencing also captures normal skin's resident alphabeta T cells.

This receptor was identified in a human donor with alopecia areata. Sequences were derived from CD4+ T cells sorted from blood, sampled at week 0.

The CDR3 loop is CAWRTGAVLEKLFF. The CDR3 nucleotides read TGTGCCTGGAGGACCGGAGCGGTGCTAGAAAAACTGTTTTTT. This chain uses TRBV30 with TRBJ1-4; no clear D. This CDR3 is built from 14 residues. Germline CDR1 is GTSNPN and CDR2 is SVGIG (reference sequence). V was shortened by 3 bases and J by 8 bases, with 16 bases between the two germline ends.